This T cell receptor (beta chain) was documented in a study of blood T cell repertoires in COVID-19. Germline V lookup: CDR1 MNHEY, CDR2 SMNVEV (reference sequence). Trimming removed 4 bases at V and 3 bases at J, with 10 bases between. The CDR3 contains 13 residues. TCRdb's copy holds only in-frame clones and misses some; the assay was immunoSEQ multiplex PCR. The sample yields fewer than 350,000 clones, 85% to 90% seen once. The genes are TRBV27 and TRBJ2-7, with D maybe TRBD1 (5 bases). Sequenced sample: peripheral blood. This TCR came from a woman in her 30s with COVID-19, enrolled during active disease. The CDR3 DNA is TGTGCCAGCAGTTATCAGGGTGGCTACGAGCAGTACTTC. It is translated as CASSYQGGYEQYF.